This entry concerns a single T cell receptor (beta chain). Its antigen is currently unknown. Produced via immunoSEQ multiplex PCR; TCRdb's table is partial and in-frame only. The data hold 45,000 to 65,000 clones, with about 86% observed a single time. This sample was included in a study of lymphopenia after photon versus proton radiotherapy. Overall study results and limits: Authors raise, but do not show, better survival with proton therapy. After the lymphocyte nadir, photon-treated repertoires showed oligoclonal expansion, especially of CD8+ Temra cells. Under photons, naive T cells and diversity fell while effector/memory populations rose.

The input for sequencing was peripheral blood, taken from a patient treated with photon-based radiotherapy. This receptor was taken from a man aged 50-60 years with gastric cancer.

The CDR3 sequence is CASSSLAGGPGGELFF. CDR3 coding DNA: TGTGCCAGCAGTTCCTTAGCGGGAGGGCCAGGCGGGGAGCTGTTTTTT. This chain uses TRBV6-5 with TRBJ2-2, with 11 positions matching TRBD2. V was pared by 4 bases and J by 7 bases, with 8 bases of the junction left unmatched. Germline V gene sequence: CDR1 MNHEY, CDR2 SVGAGI. The CDR3 loop spans 16 amino acids.